These 25 T cell receptor beta chains originate from one sample sequenced in a study of blood T cells in healthy people across ages (dated by TCRdb to the mid-2010s). The method behind the library was 5' RACE. The instrument given in TCRdb is Illumina HiSeq 2500. A second PCR of roughly 7 to 11 cycles was performed with a sample-barcoded 5' primer and a J-beta primer mix. TCRdb reworked the public reads: Q25 trimming with fastp, MiXCR clone assembly, productive beta chains retained. Every entry covers one CDR3 protein and lists the most common genes and DNA from its rows. Here the sample has roughly 1,800,000 distinct CDR3 sequences; around half occur a single time. The ten largest clonotypes hold around 2.1% of the sample. Material for sequencing was blood. The receptors stem from a middle-aged woman in good health.

This clonotype was counted a few times. The chain is built from TRBV5-1 and TRBJ1-2; 8 bases line up with TRBD1. This CDR3 contains 14 residues. V was pared by 4 bases and J by 5 bases, with 7 bases of the junction left unmatched. Germline CDR1 and CDR2: SGHRS and YFSETQ. CDR3 in amino acids: CASSRTDRVYGYTF. The CDR3 coding sequence is TGCGCCAGCAGCCGGACGGACAGGGTTTATGGCTACACCTTC.

The chain couples TRBV21-1 to TRBJ1-5. TRBV21-1 is a pseudogene segment. This CDR3 is 18 amino acids long. CDR3 loop: CASSKPGHTPRGSQPQHF. The CDR3 DNA follows: TGTGCCAGCAGCAAACCCGGACATACTCCTCGCGGGAGTCAGCCCCAGCATTTT.

This chain uses TRBV29-1 with TRBJ1-5; 10 nucleotides match TRBD1. Looked up from germline, CDR1 is SQVTM and CDR2 is ANQGSEA. The CDR3 runs to 15 residues. V lost 5 bases, J lost 6 bases, and 10 bases stayed unmatched. CDR3 coding DNA: TGCAGCGTTTTAGAGACAGGGGGCCGGGGTCAGCCCCAGCATTTT. It specifies CSVLETGGRGQPQHF.

V usage is TRBV20-1 and J usage is TRBJ2-3; 9 bases align to TRBD2. Unmatched junction bases numbered 12, after V lost 2 bases and J lost 6 bases. The CDR3 has 16 residues. Germline values: CDR1 DFQATT, CDR2 SNEGSKA (reference sequence). The CDR3 loop is CSARKGSGGLEDTQYF. The CDR3 nucleotides read TGCAGTGCTAGAAAGGGTAGCGGGGGCCTCGAGGATACGCAGTATTTT.

This clonotype was picked up a small number of times. The chain uses TRBV7-9 and TRBJ2-1; D is possibly TRBD1 (5 bases). Germline CDR1 is SEHNR and CDR2 is FQNEAQ (reference sequence). The CDR3 length is 12 residues. Trimming cost V 0 bases and J 14 bases, with 11 bases left between them. The DNA of the CDR3 is TGTGCCAGCAGCTTAGCTTTCAGGGATAAGTTCTTC. It specifies CASSLAFRDKFF.

This clonotype was detected only a few times. The chain uses TRBV4-3 and TRBJ1-2; TRBD1 agrees at 10 bases. Trimming at V came to 4 bases and at J to 7 bases, leaving 9 bases not matched to a gene. The CDR3 covers 15 residues. Germline V gene sequence: CDR1 LGHNA, CDR2 YSLEER. The CDR3 bases are TGCGCCAGCAGCCCCCAGACAGGGGGCGTAAGTGGCTACACCTTC. Its protein product is CASSPQTGGVSGYTF.

V and J are TRBV9 and TRBJ2-1; TRBD2 agrees at 8 bases. Germline V lookup: CDR1 SGDLS, CDR2 YYNGEE. The trim removed 6 bases at V and 6 bases at J, leaving 8 bases unmatched. CDR3 length: 14 residues. CDR3 amino acids: CASNEAGGLNEQFF. The CDR3 region has the DNA TGTGCCAGCAATGAGGCGGGGGGACTCAATGAGCAGTTCTTC.

Only a few counts were recorded for this clonotype. This chain joins TRBV6-2 or TRBV6-3 and TRBJ2-4, with D possibly being TRBD1 (5 bases). The CDR3 consists of 17 residues. CDR1 and CDR2 (germline): MNHEY, SVGEGT. The V and J ends lost 0 bases and 3 bases respectively, with 15 bases between them. CDR3 in DNA: TGTGCCAGCAGTTACTCGAGAGGACAATATAACAAAAACATTCAGTACTTC. Translation gives CASSYSRGQYNKNIQYF.

On this clonotype itself: At one end the junction does not follow the germline gene, possibly because of a read error. The V and J genes are TRBV6-2 or TRBV6-3 and TRBJ2-7; the match to TRBD1 covers 8 bases. The V gene's germline CDR1 is MNHEY and CDR2 SVGEGT. This CDR3 contains 16 residues. Here the CDR3 DNA reads TGTGCCAGCAGTTACCTCGTGGGACAGGTCTCCTACGAGCGGTACTTC. Translation: CASSYLVGQVSYERYF.

V is TRBV18 and J is TRBJ2-7; a weak D match, TRBD1 (6 bases). V lost 3 bases, J lost 3 bases, and 15 bases lay in between. Germline CDR1 KGHSH, CDR2 LQKENI. The CDR3 extends over 15 amino acids. CDR3 amino acids: CASSPFSGQVYEQYF. The CDR3 nucleotides are TGTGCCAGCTCACCCTTTTCGGGACAAGTCTACGAGCAGTACTTC.

The gene calls are TRBV7-9 and TRBJ1-4; 7 bases fit TRBD1. The germline V gene encodes CDR1 SEHNR and CDR2 FQNEAQ (reference sequence). The CDR3 is 14 residues long. Trimming cost V 5 bases and J 6 bases; bases outside gene matches: 6. For the CDR3, the DNA is TGTGCCAGCAGCCGACAGGGTAATGATGAAAAACTGTTTTTT. Protein sequence: CASSRQGNDEKLFF.

This chain joins TRBV10-3 and TRBJ2-7; TRBD2 might be the D (5 bases). The J call may be in error: the DNA end matches TRBJ2-5 better. Germline loops: CDR1 ENHRY, CDR2 SYGVKD. The CDR3 is 15 amino acids. CDR3 bases: TGTGCCATCAGTGAGGGAGTCGAGGGTCGAGAGACCCAGTACTTC. Encoded protein: CAISEGVEGRETQYF.

This clonotype was observed a handful of times. This sequence joins TRBV5-1 and TRBJ2-5, with 11 bases lining up with TRBD1. This CDR3 contains 15 residues. Trimming removed 7 bases from V and 5 bases from J; junction bases left unmatched: 10. CDR1 and CDR2 from the germline V gene are SGHRS and YFSETQ. The DNA of the CDR3 is TGCGCCAGCCGGGACAGGGGGAATGTCGGCGAGACCCAGTACTTC. It codes for CASRDRGNVGETQYF.

The V gene is TRBV29-1, the J gene TRBJ1-4, with 8 bases lining up with TRBD1. The CDR3 is 13 amino acids. J was trimmed by 2 bases and V by 6 bases; bases with no gene match: 2. The germline CDR1 and CDR2 sequences are SQVTM and ANQGSEA. The CDR3: CSVRDRTNEKLFF. DNA of the CDR3: TGCAGCGTGCGGGACAGGACTAATGAAAAACTGTTTTTT.

The chain employs TRBV25-1 and TRBJ1-1; D might be TRBD1 (5 bases). The CDR3 contains 14 residues. The germline V gene encodes CDR1 MGHDK and CDR2 SYGVNS. V was cut by 2 bases and J by 3 bases, with 10 bases left in between. DNA for the CDR3: TGTGCCAGCAGTGAACCAGGGTCGCACACTGAAGCTTTCTTT. Amino acids: CASSEPGSHTEAFF.

The chain couples TRBV5-5 to TRBJ2-7, with TRBD2 matching over 12 bases. The CDR3 contains 16 residues. After removal of 0 bases from V and 3 bases from J, the junction contained 4 bases not matched to a gene. Germline V gives CDR1 SGHKS, CDR2 YYEKEE (reference sequence). This CDR3 reads CASSLGLAGANYEQYF. Here the CDR3 DNA reads TGTGCCAGCAGCTTGGGACTAGCGGGGGCTAACTACGAGCAGTACTTC.

The chain uses TRBV9 and TRBJ2-4, with 12 bases identical to TRBD1. The J call may be incorrect, as the DNA end agrees better with TRBJ2-5. The CDR3 is made up of 15 amino acids. CDR1 is SGDLS, CDR2 YYNGEE, per germline. The DNA for the CDR3 is TGTGCCAGCAGCGGATGGGACAGGGGGCAGGAGACCCAGTACTTC. This codes for CASSGWDRGQETQYF.

The V and J genes are TRBV7-2 and TRBJ2-7; D call uncertain. Per germline, CDR1 SGHTA and CDR2 FQGNSA. With 5 bases removed from V and 3 bases from J, the gap between germline ends came to 17 bases. The CDR3 has 15 amino acids. The DNA of the CDR3 is TGTGCCAGCAGCCACACTGTGGGCGGTTACTACGAGCAGTACTTC. This codes for CASSHTVGGYYEQYF.

V and J are TRBV7-9 and TRBJ2-7; TRBD1 aligns across 7 bases. J was trimmed by 0 bases and V by 5 bases; bases with no gene match: 10. Germline CDR1 SEHNR, CDR2 FQNEAQ (reference sequence). This CDR3 has 16 residues. The CDR3 loop is CASSTTGASFSYEQYF. CDR3 nucleotide sequence: TGTGCCAGCAGCACAACAGGGGCCTCCTTCTCCTACGAGCAGTACTTC.

There are many counts of this clonotype. V is TRBV28 and J is TRBJ2-3; D may match TRBD1 or TRBD2 (5 bases each). The CDR3 runs 17 residues. Germline CDR1 and CDR2: MDHEN and SYDVKM. The V and J ends lost 3 bases and 4 bases respectively, with 20 bases between them. The CDR3 DNA reads TGTGCCAGCAGTTTTCTTGGCCAGACAGTGGGGGCAGATACGCAGTATTTT. Translated, it gives CASSFLGQTVGADTQYF.

The rearrangement joins TRBV14 to TRBJ1-2; the D gene is possibly TRBD1 (5 bases). The CDR3 spans 16 residues. Germline-derived CDR1 and CDR2 are SGHDN and FVKESK. Trimming took off 0 bases at V and 4 bases at J, with 15 bases between the two ends. The CDR3 sequence: CASSQDRRGLRYGYTF. The DNA of the CDR3 is TGTGCCAGCAGCCAAGATCGACGGGGCCTTCGCTATGGCTACACCTTC.

The chain employs TRBV12-3 or TRBV12-4 and TRBJ2-7; 7 nucleotides align to TRBD1. The V and J ends lost 4 bases and 2 bases, in that order; junction bases with no gene match: 5. The CDR3 sequence is 14 residues long. CDR3 sequence reads: CASSSTTGTYEQYF. CDR3 DNA sequence: TGTGCCAGCAGTTCTACGACAGGGACCTACGAGCAGTACTTC.

This clonotype appeared a few times. The CDR3 region is CASSSEDPRETQYF. CDR3 nucleotides: TGTGCCAGCAGCTCAGAGGACCCTCGGGAGACCCAGTACTTC. The gene calls are TRBV11-2 and TRBJ2-7; no clear D. The J call is in doubt because the DNA end fits TRBJ2-5 better. This CDR3 is 14 amino acids long. The germline V gene encodes CDR1 SGHAT and CDR2 FQNNGV.

V usage is TRBV4-2 and J usage is TRBJ2-5, with TRBD1 as a possible D gene (6 bases). CDR1 and CDR2 from the germline V gene are LGHNA and YNFKEQ. The ends were cut back, 4 bases at V and 3 bases at J, with 12 bases in the middle. The CDR3 is 14 amino acids. CDR3 bases: TGTGCCAGCAGCCGAACGGACAGCGAAGAGACCCAGTACTTC. Its protein is CASSRTDSEETQYF.

The count of this clonotype is one. The chain recombines TRBV9 with TRBJ2-4, with D hard to call. Judging by the DNA end, TRBJ2-5 fits better; the J call may be wrong. Looked up from germline, CDR1 is SGDLS and CDR2 is YYNGEE. The CDR3 is 13 residues long. CDR3 sequence (DNA): TGTGCCAGCAGCGTAAGGGTCCAAGAGACCCAGTACTTC. Translating gives CASSVRVQETQYF.